This TCR beta chain appears in the sequencing data of a study of blood T cells in healthy people across ages. Regarding the study as a whole: Diversity estimates drawn from one million T cells were deemed underestimates.

For the second PCR, which ran for roughly 6 to 12 cycles, a sample-barcoded 5' primer and a J-beta primer mix were used. Each cDNA was tagged by a template-switch adaptor containing 12 random nucleotides. TCRdb called the 5' RACE reads again in MiXCR, with one record for every CDR3 protein. The profile covers hundreds of thousands of distinct CDR3 sequences, with about 42% appearing a single time and roughly 18% taken by the ten largest. There are 12 residues in the CDR3. Germline CDR1 is ENHRY and CDR2 is SYGVKD. V dropped 2 bases and J dropped 9 bases, with 5 bases sitting between them. This clonotype turned up a few times. The antigen remains undetermined.

The source of this sequence is a man in his fifties or sixties in good health. This chain joins TRBV10-3 and TRBJ1-6; maybe TRBD1 (5 bases). Sequenced sample: blood. The CDR3 DNA reads TGTGCCATCAGTGAGGACAGTTCACCCCTCCACTTT. It is translated as CAISEDSSPLHF.